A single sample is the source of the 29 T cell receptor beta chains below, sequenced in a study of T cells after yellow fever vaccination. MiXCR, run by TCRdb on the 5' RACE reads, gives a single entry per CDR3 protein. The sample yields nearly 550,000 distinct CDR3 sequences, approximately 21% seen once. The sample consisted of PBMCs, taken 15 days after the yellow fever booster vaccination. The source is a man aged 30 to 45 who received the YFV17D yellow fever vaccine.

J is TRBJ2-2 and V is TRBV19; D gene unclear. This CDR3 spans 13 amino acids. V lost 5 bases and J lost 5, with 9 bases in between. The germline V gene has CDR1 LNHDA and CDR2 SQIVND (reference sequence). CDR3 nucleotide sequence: TGTGCCAGTAGTTCGGAAGGTACCGGGGAGCTGTTTTTT. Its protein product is CASSSEGTGELFF.

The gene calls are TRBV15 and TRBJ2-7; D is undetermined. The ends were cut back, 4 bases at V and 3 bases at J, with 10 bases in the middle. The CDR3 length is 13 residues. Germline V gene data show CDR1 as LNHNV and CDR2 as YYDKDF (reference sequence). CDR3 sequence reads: CATSNGGYYEQYF. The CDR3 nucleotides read TGTGCCACCAGCAACGGCGGTTACTACGAGCAGTACTTC.

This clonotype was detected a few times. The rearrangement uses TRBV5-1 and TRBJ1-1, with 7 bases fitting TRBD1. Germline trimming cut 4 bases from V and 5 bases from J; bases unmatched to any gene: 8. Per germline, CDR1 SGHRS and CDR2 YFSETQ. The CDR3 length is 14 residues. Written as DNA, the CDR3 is TGCGCCAGCAGCCCCGGGACACAGGGGACTGAAGCTTTCTTT. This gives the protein CASSPGTQGTEAFF.

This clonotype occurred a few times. In DNA form, the CDR3 reads TGCAGCGTTGCTTTAGACTACGAGCAGTACTTC. This encodes CSVALDYEQYF. This rearrangement joins TRBV29-1 to TRBJ2-7; D is ambiguous. Looked up from germline, CDR1 is SQVTM and CDR2 is ANQGSEA. V dropped 4 bases and J dropped 3 bases, with 7 bases sitting between them. This CDR3 region has 11 residues.

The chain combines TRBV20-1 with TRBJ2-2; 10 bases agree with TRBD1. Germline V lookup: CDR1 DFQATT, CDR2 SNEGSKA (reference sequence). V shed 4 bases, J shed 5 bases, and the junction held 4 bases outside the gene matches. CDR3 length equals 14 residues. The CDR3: CSAIGQGGTGELFF. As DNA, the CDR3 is TGCAGTGCTATAGGACAGGGGGGGACCGGGGAGCTGTTTTTT.

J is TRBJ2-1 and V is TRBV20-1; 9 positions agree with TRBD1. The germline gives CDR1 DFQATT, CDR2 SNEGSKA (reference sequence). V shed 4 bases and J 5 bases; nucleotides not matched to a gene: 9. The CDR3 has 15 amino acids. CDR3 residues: CSAKAGTGQHNEQFF. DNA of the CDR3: TGCAGTGCTAAAGCCGGGACAGGGCAGCACAATGAGCAGTTCTTC.

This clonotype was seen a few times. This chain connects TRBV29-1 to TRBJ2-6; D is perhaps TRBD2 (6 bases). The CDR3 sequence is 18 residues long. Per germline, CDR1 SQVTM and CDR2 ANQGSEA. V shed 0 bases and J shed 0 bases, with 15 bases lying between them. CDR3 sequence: CSVEDLGGGSSGANVLTF. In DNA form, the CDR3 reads TGCAGCGTTGAAGATCTTGGGGGAGGAAGCTCTGGGGCCAACGTCCTGACTTTC.

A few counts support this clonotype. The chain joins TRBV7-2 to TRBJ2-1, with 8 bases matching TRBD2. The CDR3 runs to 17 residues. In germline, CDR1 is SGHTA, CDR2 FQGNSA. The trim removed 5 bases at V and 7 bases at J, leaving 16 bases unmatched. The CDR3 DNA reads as TGTGCCAGCAGCGTTTCCAGGACAGTGGGACTAGTTAATGAGCAGTTCTTC. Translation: CASSVSRTVGLVNEQFF.

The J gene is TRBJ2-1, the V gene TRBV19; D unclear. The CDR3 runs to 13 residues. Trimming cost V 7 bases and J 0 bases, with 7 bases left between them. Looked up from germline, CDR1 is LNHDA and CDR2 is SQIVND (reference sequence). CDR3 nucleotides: TGTGCCAGTACCAAGGCCTCCTACAATGAGCAGTTCTTC. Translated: CASTKASYNEQFF.

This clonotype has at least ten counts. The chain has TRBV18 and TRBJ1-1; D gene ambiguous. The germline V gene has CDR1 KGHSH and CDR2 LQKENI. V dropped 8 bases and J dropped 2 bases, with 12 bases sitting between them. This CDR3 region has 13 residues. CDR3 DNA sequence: TGTGCCAGCAGTCCCACAGCCAACACTGAAGCTTTCTTT. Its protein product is CASSPTANTEAFF.

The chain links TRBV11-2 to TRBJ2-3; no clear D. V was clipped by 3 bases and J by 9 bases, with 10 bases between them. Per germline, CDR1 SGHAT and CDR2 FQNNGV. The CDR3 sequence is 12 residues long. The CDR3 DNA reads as TGTGCCAGCAGCTTCGGCGGATTGACGCAGTATTTT. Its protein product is CASSFGGLTQYF.

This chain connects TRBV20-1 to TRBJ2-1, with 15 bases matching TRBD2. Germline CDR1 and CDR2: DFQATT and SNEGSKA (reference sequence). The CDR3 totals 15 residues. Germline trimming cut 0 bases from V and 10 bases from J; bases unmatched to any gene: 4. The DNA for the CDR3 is TGCAGTGCTAGAGAGGGGACTAGCGGGAGGTTGGAGCAGTTCTTC. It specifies CSAREGTSGRLEQFF.

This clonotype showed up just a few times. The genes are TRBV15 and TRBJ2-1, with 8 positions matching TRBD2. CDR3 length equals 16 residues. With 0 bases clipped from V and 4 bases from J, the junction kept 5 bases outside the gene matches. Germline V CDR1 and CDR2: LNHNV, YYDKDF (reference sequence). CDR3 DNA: TGTGCCACCAGCAGAGATTCTGGCGGGGGGTACAATGAGCAGTTCTTC. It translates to CATSRDSGGGYNEQFF.

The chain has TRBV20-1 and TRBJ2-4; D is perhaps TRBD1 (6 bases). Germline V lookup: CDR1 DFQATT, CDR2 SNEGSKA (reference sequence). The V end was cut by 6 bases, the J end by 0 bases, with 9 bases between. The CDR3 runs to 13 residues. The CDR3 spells CSARTVAKNIQYF. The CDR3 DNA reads TGCAGTGCGCGGACAGTAGCCAAAAACATTCAGTACTTC.

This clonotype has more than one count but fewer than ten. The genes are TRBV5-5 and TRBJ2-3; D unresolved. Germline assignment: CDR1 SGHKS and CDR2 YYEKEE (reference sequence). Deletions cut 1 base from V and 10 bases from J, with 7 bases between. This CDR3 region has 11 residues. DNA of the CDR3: TGTGCCAGCAGCTTGTTCGAGGCGCAGTATTTT. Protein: CASSLFEAQYF. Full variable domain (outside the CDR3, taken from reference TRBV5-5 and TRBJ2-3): DAGVTQSPTHLIKTRGQQVTLRCSPISGHKSVSWYQQVLGQGPQFIFQYYEKEERGRGNFPDRFSARQFPNYSSELNVNALLLGDSALYLCASSLFEAQYFGPGTRLTVL.

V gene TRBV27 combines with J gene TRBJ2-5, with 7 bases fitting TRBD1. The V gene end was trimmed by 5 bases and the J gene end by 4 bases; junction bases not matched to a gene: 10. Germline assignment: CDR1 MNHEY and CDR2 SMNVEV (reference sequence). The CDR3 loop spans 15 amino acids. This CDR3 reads CASSTNRGLPETQYF. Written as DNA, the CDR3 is TGTGCCAGCAGTACTAACAGGGGATTGCCAGAGACCCAGTACTTC.

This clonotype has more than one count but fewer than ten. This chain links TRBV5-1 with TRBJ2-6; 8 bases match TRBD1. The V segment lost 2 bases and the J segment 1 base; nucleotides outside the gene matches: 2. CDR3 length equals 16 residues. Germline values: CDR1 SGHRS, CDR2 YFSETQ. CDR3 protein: CASSFRTGSGANVLTF. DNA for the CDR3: TGCGCCAGCAGCTTCAGGACAGGGTCTGGGGCCAACGTCCTGACTTTC.

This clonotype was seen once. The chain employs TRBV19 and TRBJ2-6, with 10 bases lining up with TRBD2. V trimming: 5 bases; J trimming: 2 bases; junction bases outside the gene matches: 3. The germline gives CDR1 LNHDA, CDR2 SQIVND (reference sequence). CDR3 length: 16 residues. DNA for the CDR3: TGTGCCAGTAGTCTAGCGGGAGCTGCTGGGGCCAACGTCCTGACTTTC. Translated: CASSLAGAAGANVLTF. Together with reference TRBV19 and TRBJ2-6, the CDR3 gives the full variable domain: DGGITQSPKYLFRKEGQNVTLSCEQNLNHDAMYWYRQDPGQGLRLIYYSQIVNDFQKGDIAEGYSVSREKKESFPLTVTSAQKNPTAFYLCASSLAGAAGANVLTFGAGSRLTVL.

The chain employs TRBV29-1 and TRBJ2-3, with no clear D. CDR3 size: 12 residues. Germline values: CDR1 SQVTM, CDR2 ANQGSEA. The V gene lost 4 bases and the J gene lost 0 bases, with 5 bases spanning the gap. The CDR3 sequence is CSVVESTDTQYF. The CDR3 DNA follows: TGCAGCGTTGTGGAGAGCACAGATACGCAGTATTTT.

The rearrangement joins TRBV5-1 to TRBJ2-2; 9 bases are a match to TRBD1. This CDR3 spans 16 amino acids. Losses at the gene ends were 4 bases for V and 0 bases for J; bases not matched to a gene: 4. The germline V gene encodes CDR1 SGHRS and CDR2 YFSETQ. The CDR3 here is CASSTGQGTNTGELFF. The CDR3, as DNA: TGCGCCAGCAGCACCGGACAGGGGACGAACACCGGGGAGCTGTTTTTT.

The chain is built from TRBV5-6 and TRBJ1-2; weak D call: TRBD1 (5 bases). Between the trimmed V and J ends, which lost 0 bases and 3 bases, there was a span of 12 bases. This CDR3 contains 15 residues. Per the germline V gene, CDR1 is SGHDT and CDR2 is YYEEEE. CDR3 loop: CASSLVPGGDYGYTF. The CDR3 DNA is TGTGCCAGCAGCTTGGTACCGGGGGGTGACTATGGCTACACCTTC.

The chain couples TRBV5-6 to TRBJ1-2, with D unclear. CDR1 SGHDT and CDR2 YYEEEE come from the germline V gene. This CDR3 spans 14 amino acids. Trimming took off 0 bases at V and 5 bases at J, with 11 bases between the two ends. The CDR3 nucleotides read TGTGCCAGCAGCTTGGGAGAGGTCGGGTATGGCTACACCTTC. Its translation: CASSLGEVGYGYTF. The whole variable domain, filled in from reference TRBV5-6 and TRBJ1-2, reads DAGVTQSPTHLIKTRGQQVTLRCSPKSGHDTVSWYQQALGQGPQFIFQYYEEEERQRGNFPDRFSGHQFPNYSSELNVNALLLGDSALYLCASSLGEVGYGYTFGSGTRLTVV.

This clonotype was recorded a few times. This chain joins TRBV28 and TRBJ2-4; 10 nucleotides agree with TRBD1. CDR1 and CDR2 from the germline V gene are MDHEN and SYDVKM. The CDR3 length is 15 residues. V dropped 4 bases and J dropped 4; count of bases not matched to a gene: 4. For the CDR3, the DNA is TGTGCCAGCAGTTCCGGGGGACAGGGGAAAAACATTCAGTACTTC. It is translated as CASSSGGQGKNIQYF.

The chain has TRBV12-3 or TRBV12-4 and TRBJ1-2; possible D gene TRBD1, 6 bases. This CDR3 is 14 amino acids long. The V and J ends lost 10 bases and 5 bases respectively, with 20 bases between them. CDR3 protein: CATDPVGGGYGYTF. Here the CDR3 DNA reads TGTGCCACGGACCCCGTAGGGGGAGGGTATGGCTACACCTTC.

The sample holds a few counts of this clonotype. Here the CDR3 reads CASSHVRGVGNEKLFF. The CDR3 DNA sequence: TGTGCCAGCAGCCACGTCAGAGGGGTCGGTAATGAAAAACTGTTTTTT. V is TRBV6-1 and J is TRBJ1-4, with a tentative D call TRBD1 (5 bases). V dropped 6 bases and J dropped 4 bases, with 18 bases sitting between them. Germline-derived CDR1 and CDR2 are MNHNS and SASEGT. The CDR3 has 16 residues.

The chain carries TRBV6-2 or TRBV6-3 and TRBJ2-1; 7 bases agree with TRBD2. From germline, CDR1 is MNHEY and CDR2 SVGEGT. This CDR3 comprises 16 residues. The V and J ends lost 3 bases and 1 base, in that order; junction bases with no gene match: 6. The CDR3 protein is CASSYLGGRSYNEQFF. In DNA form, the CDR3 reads TGTGCCAGCAGTTATCTCGGGGGGAGGTCCTACAATGAGCAGTTCTTC.

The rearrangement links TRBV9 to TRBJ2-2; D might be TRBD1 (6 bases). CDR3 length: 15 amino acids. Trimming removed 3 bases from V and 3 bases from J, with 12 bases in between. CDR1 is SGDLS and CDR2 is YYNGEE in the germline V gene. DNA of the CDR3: TGTGCCAGCAGCGGCCAGGGGTCCTACACCGGGGAGCTGTTTTTT. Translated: CASSGQGSYTGELFF.

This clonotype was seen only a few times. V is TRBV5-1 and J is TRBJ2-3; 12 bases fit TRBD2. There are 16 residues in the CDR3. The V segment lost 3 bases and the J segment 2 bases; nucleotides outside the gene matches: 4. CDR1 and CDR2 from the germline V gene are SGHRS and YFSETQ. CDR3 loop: CASSSGLAGFTDTQYF. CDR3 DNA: TGCGCCAGCAGCTCGGGACTAGCGGGTTTCACAGATACGCAGTATTTT.

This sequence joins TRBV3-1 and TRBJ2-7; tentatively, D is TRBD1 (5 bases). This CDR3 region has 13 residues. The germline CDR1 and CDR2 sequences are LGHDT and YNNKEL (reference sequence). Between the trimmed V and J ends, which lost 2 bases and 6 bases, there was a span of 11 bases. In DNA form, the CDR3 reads TGTGCCAGCAGCCAATCAGGGATAAGCGAGCAGTACTTC. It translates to CASSQSGISEQYF.